These T cell receptor beta chains were read from a single sample in a study of T cells in Graves' hyperthyroidism and ophthalmopathy. Using its own MiXCR run on the multiplex PCR reads, TCRdb lists one record per CDR3 protein. The sample consists of 400,000 to 550,000 distinct CDR3 sequences, about 15% of them appearing once. Sequencing was done on a sample of blood. The receptors come from a woman between 18 and 29 years old with Graves' hyperthyroidism. The CDR3 runs from the conserved cysteine through the conserved F or W.

V gene: TRBV19; J gene: TRBJ1-1; CDR3 protein: CASSRETKNTEAFF
V gene: TRBV12-3/TRBV12-4; J gene: TRBJ2-3; CDR3 protein: CASRVGVGDTQYF
V gene: TRBV5-6; J gene: TRBJ1-2; CDR3 protein: CASSSTGVRRGYTF
V gene: TRBV7-2; J gene: TRBJ1-6; CDR3 protein: CASSLGRTGIGNSPLHF
V gene: TRBV12-5; J gene: TRBJ2-1; CDR3 protein: CASGRTSSYNEQFF
V gene: TRBV9; J gene: TRBJ2-1; CDR3 protein: CASSPTDRGRSEQFF
V gene: TRBV24-1; J gene: TRBJ1-5; CDR3 protein: CATGPYGNQPQHF
V gene: TRBV19; J gene: TRBJ1-4; CDR3 protein: CASSPPRSANEKLFF
V gene: TRBV2; J gene: TRBJ2-3; CDR3 protein: CASSGLAYTDTQYF
V gene: TRBV6-1; J gene: TRBJ2-3; CDR3 protein: CASSAGLAETDTQYF
V gene: TRBV3-1; J gene: TRBJ2-5; CDR3 protein: CASSQDSVTQETQYF
V gene: TRBV12-3/TRBV12-4; J gene: TRBJ1-2; CDR3 protein: CASRPPTDRDYGYTF
V gene: TRBV4-1; J gene: TRBJ2-3; CDR3 protein: CASSQIPGSRSTDTQYF
V gene: TRBV6-9; J gene: TRBJ1-2; CDR3 protein: CASSYGSGVSNYGYTF
V gene: TRBV24-1; J gene: TRBJ2-7; CDR3 protein: CATSDSRGTYEQYF
V gene: TRBV7-9; J gene: TRBJ1-1; CDR3 protein: CASSPRGGSEAFF
V gene: TRBV5-1; J gene: TRBJ2-7; CDR3 protein: CASSPAWSGVSYEQYF
V gene: TRBV9; J gene: TRBJ2-6; CDR3 protein: CASTRRGANVLTF
V gene: TRBV15; J gene: TRBJ2-3; CDR3 protein: CATSTRGAGVTDTQYF
V gene: TRBV20-1; J gene: .; CDR3 protein: CSATGTDSYNEQYF
V gene: TRBV7-3; J gene: TRBJ2-2; CDR3 protein: CASSFFGTTFSNTGELFF
V gene: TRBV7-6; J gene: TRBJ2-2; CDR3 protein: CASSLIQGTGELFF
V gene: TRBV20-1; J gene: TRBJ1-2; CDR3 protein: CSARDRFRLTQNGYTF
V gene: TRBV10-3; J gene: TRBJ1-1; CDR3 protein: CAISIGFRGTEAFF
V gene: TRBV12-3/TRBV12-4; J gene: TRBJ1-1; CDR3 protein: CASSPQRVGTEAFF